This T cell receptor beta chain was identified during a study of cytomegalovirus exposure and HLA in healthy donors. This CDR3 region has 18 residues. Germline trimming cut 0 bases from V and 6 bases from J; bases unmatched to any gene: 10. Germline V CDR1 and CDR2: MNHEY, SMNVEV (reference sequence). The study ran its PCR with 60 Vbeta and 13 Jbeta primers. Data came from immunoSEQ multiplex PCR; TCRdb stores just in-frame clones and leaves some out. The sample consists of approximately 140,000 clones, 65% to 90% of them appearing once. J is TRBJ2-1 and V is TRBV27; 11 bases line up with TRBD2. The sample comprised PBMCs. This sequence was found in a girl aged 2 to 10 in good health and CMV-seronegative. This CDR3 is CASSLSPWVSGRGNEQFF. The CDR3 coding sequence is TGTGCCAGCAGTTTATCTCCCTGGGTTAGCGGGAGGGGCAATGAGCAGTTCTTC.